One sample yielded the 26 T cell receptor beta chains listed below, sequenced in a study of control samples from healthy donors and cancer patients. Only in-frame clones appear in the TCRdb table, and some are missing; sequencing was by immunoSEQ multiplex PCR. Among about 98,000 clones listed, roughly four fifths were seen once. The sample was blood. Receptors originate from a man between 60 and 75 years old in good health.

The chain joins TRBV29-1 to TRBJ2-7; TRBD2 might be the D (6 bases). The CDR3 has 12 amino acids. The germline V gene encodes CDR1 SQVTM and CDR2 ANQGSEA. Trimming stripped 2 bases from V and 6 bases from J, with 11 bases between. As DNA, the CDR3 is TGCAGCGTTGAATCGGAGGGGCGCGAGCAGTACTTC. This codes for CSVESEGREQYF.

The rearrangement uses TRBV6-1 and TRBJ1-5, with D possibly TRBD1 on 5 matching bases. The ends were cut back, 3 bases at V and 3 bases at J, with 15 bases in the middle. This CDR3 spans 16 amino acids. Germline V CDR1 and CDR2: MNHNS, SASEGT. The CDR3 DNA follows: TGTGCCAGCAGTGAGATGGGCAGGGCTAACAATCAGCCCCAGCATTTT. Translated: CASSEMGRANNQPQHF.

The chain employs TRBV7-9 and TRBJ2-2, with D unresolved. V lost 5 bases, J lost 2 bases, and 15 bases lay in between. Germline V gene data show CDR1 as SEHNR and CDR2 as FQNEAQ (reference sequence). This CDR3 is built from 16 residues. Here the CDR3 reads CASSRRLGGNTGELFF. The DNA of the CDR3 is TGTGCCAGCAGCCGAAGGTTGGGCGGTAACACCGGGGAGCTGTTTTTT.

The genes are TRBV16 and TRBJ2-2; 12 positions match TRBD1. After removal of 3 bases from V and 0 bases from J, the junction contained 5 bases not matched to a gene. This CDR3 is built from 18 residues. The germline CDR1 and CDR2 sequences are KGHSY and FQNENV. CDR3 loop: CASSQGDRGRTNTGELFF. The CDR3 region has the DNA TGTGCCAGCAGCCAGGGGGACAGGGGGCGAACGAACACCGGGGAGCTGTTTTTT.

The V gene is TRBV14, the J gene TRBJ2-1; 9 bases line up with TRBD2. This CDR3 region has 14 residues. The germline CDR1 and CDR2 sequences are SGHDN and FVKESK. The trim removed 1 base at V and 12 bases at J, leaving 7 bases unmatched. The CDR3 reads CASSQVGAGGAQFF. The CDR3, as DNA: TGTGCCAGCAGCCAAGTCGGTGCGGGAGGGGCGCAGTTCTTC.

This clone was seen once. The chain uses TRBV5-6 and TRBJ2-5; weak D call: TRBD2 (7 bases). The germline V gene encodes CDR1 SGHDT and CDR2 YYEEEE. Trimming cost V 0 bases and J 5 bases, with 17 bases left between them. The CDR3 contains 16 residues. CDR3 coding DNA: TGTGCCAGCAGCTTGGTCCCCGTAGGGGGAGGGGAGACCCAGTACTTC. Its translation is CASSLVPVGGGETQYF. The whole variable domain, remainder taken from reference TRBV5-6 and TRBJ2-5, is DAGVTQSPTHLIKTRGQQVTLRCSPKSGHDTVSWYQQALGQGPQFIFQYYEEEERQRGNFPDRFSGHQFPNYSSELNVNALLLGDSALYLCASSLVPVGGGETQYFGPGTRLLVL.

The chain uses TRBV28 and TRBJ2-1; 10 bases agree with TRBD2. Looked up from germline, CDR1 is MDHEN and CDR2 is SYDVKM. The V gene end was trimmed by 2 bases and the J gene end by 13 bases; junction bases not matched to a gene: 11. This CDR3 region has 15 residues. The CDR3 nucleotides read TGTGCCAGCAGTTTAGGGTCGGGAGCGGGAGGGCCCCAGTTCTTC. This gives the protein CASSLGSGAGGPQFF.

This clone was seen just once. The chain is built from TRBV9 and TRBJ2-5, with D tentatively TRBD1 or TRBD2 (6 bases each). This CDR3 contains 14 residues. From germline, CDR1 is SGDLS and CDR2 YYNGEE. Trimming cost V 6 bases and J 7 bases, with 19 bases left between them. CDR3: CASNPSPGAGTQYF. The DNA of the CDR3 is TGTGCCAGCAACCCCTCCCCGGGGGCCGGGACCCAGTACTTC.

CDR3 region: CASSPGASGSPLHF. In DNA form, the CDR3 reads TGTGCCAGCAGCCCGGGGGCATCAGGTTCACCCCTCCACTTT. The chain employs TRBV9 and TRBJ1-6; weak D call: TRBD1 (6 bases). The CDR3 has 14 amino acids. Trimming left V 4 bases short and J 9 bases short, with 14 bases between. Germline assignment: CDR1 SGDLS and CDR2 YYNGEE.

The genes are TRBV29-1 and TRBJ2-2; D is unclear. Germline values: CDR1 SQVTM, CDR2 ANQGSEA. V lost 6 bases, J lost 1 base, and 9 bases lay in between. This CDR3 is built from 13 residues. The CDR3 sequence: CSVLKGNTGELFF. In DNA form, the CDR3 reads TGCAGCGTCCTTAAGGGGAACACCGGGGAGCTGTTTTTT.

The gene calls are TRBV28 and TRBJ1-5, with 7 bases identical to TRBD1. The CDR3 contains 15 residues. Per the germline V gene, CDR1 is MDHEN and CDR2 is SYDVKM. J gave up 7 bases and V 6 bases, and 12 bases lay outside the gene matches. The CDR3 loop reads CASRHGGQARQPQHF. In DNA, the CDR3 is TGTGCCAGCAGACACGGAGGACAGGCTCGGCAGCCCCAGCATTTT.

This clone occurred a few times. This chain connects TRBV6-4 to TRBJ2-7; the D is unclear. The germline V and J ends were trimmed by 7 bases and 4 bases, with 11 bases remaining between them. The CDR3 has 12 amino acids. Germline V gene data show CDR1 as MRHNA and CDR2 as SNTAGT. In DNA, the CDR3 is TGTGCCAGCACCGTCGCCTCATACGAGCAGTACTTC. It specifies CASTVASYEQYF.

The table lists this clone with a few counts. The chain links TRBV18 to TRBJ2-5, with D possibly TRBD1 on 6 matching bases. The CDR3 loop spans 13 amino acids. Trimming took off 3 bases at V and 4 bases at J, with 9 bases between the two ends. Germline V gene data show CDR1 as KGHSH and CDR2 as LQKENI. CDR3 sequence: CASSPKGGETQYF. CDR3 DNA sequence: TGTGCCAGCTCACCTAAAGGGGGAGAGACCCAGTACTTC.

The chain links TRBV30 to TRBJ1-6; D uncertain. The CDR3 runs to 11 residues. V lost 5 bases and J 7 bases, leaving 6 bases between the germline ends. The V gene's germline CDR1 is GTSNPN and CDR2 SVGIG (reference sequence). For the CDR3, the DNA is TGTGCCTGGGCAGCCAATTCACCCCTCCACTTT. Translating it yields CAWAANSPLHF.

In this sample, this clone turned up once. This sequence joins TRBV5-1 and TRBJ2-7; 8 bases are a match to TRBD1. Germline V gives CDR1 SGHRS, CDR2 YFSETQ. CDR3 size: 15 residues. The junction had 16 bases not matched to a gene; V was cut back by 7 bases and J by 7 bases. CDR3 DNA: TGCGCCAGCGCCCCGTGGGGACAGGCGCTTCTAGAGCAGTACTTC. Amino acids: CASAPWGQALLEQYF.

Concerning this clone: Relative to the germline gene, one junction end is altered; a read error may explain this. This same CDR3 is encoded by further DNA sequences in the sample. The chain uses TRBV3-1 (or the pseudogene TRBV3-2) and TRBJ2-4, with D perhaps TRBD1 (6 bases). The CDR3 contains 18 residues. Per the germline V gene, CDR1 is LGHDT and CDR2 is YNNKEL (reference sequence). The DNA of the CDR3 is TGCGCCAGCAGCCAAGATCCTCGATACAGGGAGTCAAAAAACATTCAGTACTTC. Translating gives CASSQDPRYRESKNIQYF.

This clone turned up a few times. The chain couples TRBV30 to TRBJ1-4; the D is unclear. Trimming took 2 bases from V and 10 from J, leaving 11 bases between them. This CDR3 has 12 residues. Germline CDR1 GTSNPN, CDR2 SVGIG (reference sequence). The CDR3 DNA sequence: TGTGCCTGGAGTATCATAGATGGAAAACTGTTTTTT. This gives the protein CAWSIIDGKLFF.

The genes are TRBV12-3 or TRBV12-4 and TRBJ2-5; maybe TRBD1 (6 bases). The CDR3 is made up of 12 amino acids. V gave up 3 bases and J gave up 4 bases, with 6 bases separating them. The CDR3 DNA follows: TGTGCCAGCAGTTTGGGGGCAGAGACCCAGTACTTC. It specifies CASSLGAETQYF.

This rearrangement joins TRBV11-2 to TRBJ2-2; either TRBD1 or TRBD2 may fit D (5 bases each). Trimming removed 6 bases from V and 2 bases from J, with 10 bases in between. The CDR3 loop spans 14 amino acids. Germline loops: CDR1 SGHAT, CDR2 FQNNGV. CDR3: CASRSRDNTGELFF. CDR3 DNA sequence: TGTGCCAGCAGATCCCGGGACAACACCGGGGAGCTGTTTTTT.

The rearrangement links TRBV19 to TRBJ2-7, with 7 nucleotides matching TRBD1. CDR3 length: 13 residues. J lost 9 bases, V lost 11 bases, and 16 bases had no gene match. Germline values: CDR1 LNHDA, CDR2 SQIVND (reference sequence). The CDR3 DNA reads TGTGCCGCCTCGGACAGGCCTAATGGGGGGCAGTACTTC. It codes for CAASDRPNGGQYF. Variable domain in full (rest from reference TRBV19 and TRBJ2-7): DGGITQSPKYLFRKEGQNVTLSCEQNLNHDAMYWYRQDPGQGLRLIYYSQIVNDFQKGDIAEGYSVSREKKESFPLTVTSAQKNPTAFYLCAASDRPNGGQYFGPGTRLTVT.

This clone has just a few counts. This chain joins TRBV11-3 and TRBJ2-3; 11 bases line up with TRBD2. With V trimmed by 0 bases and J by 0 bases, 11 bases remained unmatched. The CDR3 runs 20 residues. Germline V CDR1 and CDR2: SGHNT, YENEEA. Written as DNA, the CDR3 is TGTGCCAGCAGCTTAGATCGTCCTAGCGGGAGGTTCGTCAGCACAGATACGCAGTATTTT. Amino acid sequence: CASSLDRPSGRFVSTDTQYF.

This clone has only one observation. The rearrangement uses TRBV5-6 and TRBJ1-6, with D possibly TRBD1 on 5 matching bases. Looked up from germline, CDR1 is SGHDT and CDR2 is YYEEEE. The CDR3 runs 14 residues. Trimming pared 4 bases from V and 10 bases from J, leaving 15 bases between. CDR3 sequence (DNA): TGTGCCAGCAGCCGCCCGAGGGGTCGATCACCCCTCCACTTT. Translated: CASSRPRGRSPLHF.

In DNA form, the CDR3 reads TGTGCCAGCAGTTTACTCTACAATGAGCAGTTCTTC. It encodes CASSLLYNEQFF. This chain connects TRBV28 to TRBJ2-1, with no clear D. This CDR3 contains 12 residues. V was pared by 2 bases and J by 3 bases, with 2 bases between. Germline V gene lookup returns CDR1 MDHEN and CDR2 SYDVKM.

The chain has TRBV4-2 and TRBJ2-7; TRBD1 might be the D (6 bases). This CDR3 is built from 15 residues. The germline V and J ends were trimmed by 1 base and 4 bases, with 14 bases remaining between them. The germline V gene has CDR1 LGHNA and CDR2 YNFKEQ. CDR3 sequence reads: CASSQVARGVYEQYF. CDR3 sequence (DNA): TGTGCCAGCAGCCAAGTGGCCAGGGGAGTTTACGAGCAGTACTTC.

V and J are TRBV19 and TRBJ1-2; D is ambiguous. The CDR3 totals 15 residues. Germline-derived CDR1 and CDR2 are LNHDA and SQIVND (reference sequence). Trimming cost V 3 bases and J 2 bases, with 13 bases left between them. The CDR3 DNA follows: TGTGCCAGTAGTATTGATCTGGGCCCCAACTATGGCTACACCTTC. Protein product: CASSIDLGPNYGYTF.

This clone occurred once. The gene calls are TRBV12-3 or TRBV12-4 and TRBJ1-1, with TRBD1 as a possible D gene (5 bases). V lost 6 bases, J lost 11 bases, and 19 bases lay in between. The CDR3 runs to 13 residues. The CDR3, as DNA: TGTGCCAGCAGGCCTTCGGCCAGGGAAGGCGCTTTCTTT. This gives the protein CASRPSAREGAFF.